The following is a TCR beta chain sequence with its context. Noted treatment: oral pan-JAK inhibitor, 5-10 mg twice daily. This entry is derived from a study of CD8+ T cells in alopecia areata. The authors extracted RNA and reverse transcribed it into cDNA as the sequencing template. Some clones are missing from TCRdb's copy, which holds only in-frame ones; the method was immunoSEQ multiplex PCR. The sample includes roughly 280,000 clones, 60% of them seen just once. Germline V gene lookup returns CDR1 SGHVS and CDR2 FNYEAQ. The germline V and J ends were trimmed by 5 bases and 1 base, with 16 bases remaining between them. This CDR3 contains 16 residues.

This sequence originates from a human donor with alopecia areata. Sequenced material: CD4+ T cells sorted from blood, taken around week 54, from a patient treated with tofacitinib. This chain connects TRBV7-6 to TRBJ2-3, with a tentative D call TRBD2 (5 bases). CDR3 loop: CASSPEDLWGTDTQYF. CDR3 DNA sequence: TGTGCCAGCAGCCCCGAGGACTTATGGGGCACAGATACGCAGTATTTT.